The text below deals with one T cell receptor beta chain. Authors' processing steps: Amplification from reference gene primers served as the basis for estimated nucleated cell counts. Libraries were prepared by immunoSEQ multiplex PCR; TCRdb keeps only in-frame clonotypes and omits some of them. Clone size and the V and J calls come from that table; the DNA yielded D and trimming. The repertoire holds about 200,000 clones, with around 78% as singletons. This sample was included in a study of blood T cell repertoires in COVID-19. Turning to the study itself: From the United States, Italy and Spain came samples of acute and convalescent COVID-19. Sample material is recorded as cDNA or gDNA derived from T cells, B-cell-depleted T cells, or PBMCs.

The CDR3 runs 15 residues. Germline CDR1 and CDR2: SGHRS and YFSETQ. Trimming stripped 4 bases from V and 0 bases from J, with 12 bases between. Sequencing input: peripheral blood. The V call is TRBV5-1, the J call TRBJ2-3; D is possibly TRBD1 (5 bases). This TCR came from a woman of 80 years or more with active or convalescent COVID-19. In DNA form, the CDR3 reads TGCGCCAGCAGCCCCGACAGTGCTAGCACAGATACGCAGTATTTT. Protein sequence: CASSPDSASTDTQYF.